This T cell receptor (beta chain) originates from a study of Ad26.COV2.S vaccination and SARS-CoV-2 variants. Overall study results and limits: Individuals receiving vaccine had higher spike-specific TCR breadth than placebo recipients did. Non-spike TCR breadth showed similarity between vaccine and placebo recipients. Using TCR breadth and depth analyses may have led to underestimated total T cell responses.

Clones were read by immunoSEQ multiplex PCR, and TCRdb kept only the in-frame ones, dropping some. This table has 150,000 to 200,000 clones, 70% to 90% appearing once. For this clone: As yet, its antigen is unknown.

CDR1 and CDR2 (germline): SGHAT, FQDESV (reference sequence). V was clipped by 5 bases and J by 10 bases, with 6 bases between them. The CDR3 totals 10 residues. The genes are TRBV11-1 and TRBJ2-1; no firm D call. The input for sequencing was peripheral blood, taken after recovery from COVID-19. The sequence was collected from a human donor who had recovered from COVID-19. The CDR3 sequence: CASSHGEQFF. As DNA, the CDR3 is TGTGCCAGCAGCCATGGGGAGCAGTTCTTC.